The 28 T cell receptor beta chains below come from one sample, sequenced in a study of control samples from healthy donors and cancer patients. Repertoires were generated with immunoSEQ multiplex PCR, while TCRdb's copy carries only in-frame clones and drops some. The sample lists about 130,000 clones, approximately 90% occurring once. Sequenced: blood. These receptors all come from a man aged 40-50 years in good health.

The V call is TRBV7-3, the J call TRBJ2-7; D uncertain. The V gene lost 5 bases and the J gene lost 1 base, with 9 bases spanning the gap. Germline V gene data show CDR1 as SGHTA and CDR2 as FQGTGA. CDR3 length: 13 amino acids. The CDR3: CASSPSGSYEQYF. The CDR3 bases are TGTGCCAGCAGCCCTAGTGGATCCTACGAGCAGTACTTC.

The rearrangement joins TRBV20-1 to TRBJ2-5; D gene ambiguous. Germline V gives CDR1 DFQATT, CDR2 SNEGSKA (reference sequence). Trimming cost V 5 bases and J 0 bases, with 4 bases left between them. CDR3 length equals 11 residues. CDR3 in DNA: TGCAGTGCTCAAAACCAAGAGACCCAGTACTTC. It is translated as CSAQNQETQYF.

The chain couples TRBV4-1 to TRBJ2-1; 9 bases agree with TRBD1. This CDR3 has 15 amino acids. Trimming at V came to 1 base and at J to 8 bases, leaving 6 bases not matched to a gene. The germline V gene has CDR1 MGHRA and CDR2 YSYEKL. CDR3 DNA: TGCGCCAGCAGCCAAGTCTACAGGGGGCTCGATGAGCAGTTCTTC. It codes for CASSQVYRGLDEQFF.

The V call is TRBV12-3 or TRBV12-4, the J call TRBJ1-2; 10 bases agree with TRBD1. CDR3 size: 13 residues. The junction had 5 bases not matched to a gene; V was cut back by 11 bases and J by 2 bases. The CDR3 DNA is TGTGCCCTGCGGACAGGGGGGAACTATGGCTACACCTTC. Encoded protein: CALRTGGNYGYTF.

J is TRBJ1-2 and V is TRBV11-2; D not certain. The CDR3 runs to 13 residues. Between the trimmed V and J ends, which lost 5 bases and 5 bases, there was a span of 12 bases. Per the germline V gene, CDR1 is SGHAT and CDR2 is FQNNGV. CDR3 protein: CASSPNGEYGYTF. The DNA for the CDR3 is TGTGCCAGCAGCCCGAACGGAGAGTATGGCTACACCTTC.

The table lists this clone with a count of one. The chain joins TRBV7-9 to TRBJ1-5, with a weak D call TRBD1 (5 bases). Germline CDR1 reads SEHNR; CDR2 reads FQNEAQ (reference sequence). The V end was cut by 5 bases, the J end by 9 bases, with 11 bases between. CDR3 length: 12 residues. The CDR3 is CASSPGGSPQHF. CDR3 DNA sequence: TGTGCCAGCAGCCCCGGGGGGTCGCCCCAGCATTTT.

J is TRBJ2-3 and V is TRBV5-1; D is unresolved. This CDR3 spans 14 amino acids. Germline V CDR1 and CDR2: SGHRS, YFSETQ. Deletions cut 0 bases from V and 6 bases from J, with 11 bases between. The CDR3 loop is CASSLDQLTDTQYF. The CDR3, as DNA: TGCGCCAGCAGCTTGGATCAGTTAACCGATACGCAGTATTTT.

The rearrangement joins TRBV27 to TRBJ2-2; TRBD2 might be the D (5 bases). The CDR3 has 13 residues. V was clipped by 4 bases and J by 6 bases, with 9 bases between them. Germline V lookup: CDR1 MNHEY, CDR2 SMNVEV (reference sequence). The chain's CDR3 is CASSSTRAGELFF. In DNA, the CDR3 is TGTGCCAGCAGTTCAACTAGGGCCGGGGAGCTGTTTTTT.

CDR3 protein: CATSDSTSGGNTDTQYF. In DNA form, the CDR3 reads TGTGCCACCAGTGACTCGACTAGCGGGGGTAACACAGATACGCAGTATTTT. The chain links TRBV24-1 to TRBJ2-3; TRBD2 matches 12 bases. Germline V gene data show CDR1 as KGHDR and CDR2 as SFDVKD. CDR3 size: 17 residues. J lost 2 bases, V lost 4 bases, and 6 bases had no gene match.

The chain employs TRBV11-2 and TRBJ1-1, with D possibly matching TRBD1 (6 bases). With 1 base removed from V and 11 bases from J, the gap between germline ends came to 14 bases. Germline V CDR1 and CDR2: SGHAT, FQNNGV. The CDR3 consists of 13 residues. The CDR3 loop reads CASSLARVGGAFF. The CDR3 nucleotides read TGTGCCAGCAGCTTAGCCCGGGTAGGGGGGGCTTTCTTT.

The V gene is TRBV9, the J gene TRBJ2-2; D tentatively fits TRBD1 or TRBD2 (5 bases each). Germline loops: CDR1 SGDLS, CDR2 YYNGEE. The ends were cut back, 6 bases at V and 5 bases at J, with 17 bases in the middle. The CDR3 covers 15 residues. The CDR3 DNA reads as TGTGCCAGCACCTTAGGGGCGAGGGAAACCGGGGAGCTGTTTTTT. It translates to CASTLGARETGELFF. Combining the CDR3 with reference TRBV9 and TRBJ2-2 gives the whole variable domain DSGVTQTPKHLITATGQRVTLRCSPRSGDLSVYWYQQSLDQGLQFLIQYYNGEERAKGNILERFSAQQFPDLHSELNLSSLELGDSALYFCASTLGARETGELFFGEGSRLTVL.

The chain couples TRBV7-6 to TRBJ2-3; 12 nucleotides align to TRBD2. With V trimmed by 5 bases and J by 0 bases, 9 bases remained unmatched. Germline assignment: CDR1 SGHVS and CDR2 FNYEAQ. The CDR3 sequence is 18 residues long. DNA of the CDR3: TGTGCCAGCAGCGCCGGACTAGCGGGGTGGCGGAGCACAGATACGCAGTATTTT. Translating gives CASSAGLAGWRSTDTQYF.

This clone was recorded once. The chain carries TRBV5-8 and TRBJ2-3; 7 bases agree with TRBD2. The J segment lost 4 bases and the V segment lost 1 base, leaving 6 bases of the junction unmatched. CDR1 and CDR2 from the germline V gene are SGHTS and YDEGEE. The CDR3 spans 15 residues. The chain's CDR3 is CASSLPGRGADTQYF. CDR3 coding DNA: TGTGCCAGCAGCTTGCCAGGGAGGGGTGCAGATACGCAGTATTTT.

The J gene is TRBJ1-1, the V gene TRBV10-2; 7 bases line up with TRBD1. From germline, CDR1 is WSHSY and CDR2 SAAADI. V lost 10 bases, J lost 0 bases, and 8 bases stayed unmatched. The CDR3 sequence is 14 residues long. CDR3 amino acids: CATLGTDMNTEAFF. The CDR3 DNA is TGCGCCACACTTGGGACAGACATGAACACTGAAGCTTTCTTT.

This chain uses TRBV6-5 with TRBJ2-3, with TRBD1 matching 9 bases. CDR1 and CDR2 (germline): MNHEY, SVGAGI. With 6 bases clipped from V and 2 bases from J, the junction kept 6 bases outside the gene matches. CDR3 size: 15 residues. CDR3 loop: CASRGTGSNTDTQYF. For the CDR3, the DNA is TGTGCCAGCAGGGGGACAGGGTCAAACACAGATACGCAGTATTTT.

CDR3 DNA sequence: TGTGCCAGCAGTATGGGACACTTTTCTCCCTACGAGCAGTACTTC. Translating gives CASSMGHFSPYEQYF. The chain recombines TRBV28 with TRBJ2-7; D is perhaps TRBD1 (6 bases). Germline V gene sequence: CDR1 MDHEN, CDR2 SYDVKM. Trimming took 5 bases from V and 2 from J, leaving 16 bases between them. This CDR3 is 15 amino acids long.

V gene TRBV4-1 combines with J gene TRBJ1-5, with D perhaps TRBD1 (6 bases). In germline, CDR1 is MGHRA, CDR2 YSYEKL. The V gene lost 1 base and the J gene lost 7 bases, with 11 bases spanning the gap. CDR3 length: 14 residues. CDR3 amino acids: CASSQARGFQPQHF. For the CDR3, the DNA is TGCGCCAGCAGCCAAGCTAGGGGGTTCCAGCCCCAGCATTTT.

The CDR3 spells CASSLTDMNTEAFF. The CDR3 nucleotides are TGTGCCAGCAGCTTAACAGACATGAACACTGAAGCTTTCTTT. This rearrangement joins TRBV11-2 to TRBJ1-1; D is ambiguous. The V gene lost 2 bases and the J gene lost 0 bases, with 7 bases spanning the gap. The CDR3 covers 14 residues. CDR1 and CDR2 from the germline V gene are SGHAT and FQNNGV.

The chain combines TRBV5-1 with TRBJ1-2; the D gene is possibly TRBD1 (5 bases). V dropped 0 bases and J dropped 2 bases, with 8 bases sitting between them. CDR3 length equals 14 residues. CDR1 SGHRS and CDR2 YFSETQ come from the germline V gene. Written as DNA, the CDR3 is TGCGCCAGCAGCTTGGGACAGAGCAACTATGGCTACACCTTC. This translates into CASSLGQSNYGYTF.

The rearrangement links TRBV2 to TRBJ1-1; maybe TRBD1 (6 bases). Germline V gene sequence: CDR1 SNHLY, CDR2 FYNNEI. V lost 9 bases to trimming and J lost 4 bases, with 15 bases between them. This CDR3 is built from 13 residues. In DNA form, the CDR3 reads TGTGCCAGGCAGACAGGTGGGACCACTGAAGCTTTCTTT. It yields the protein CARQTGGTTEAFF.

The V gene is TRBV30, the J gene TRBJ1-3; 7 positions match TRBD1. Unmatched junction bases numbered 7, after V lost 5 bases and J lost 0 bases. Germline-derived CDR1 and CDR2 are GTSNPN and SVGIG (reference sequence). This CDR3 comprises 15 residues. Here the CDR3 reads CAWARQGDSGNTIYF. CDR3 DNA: TGTGCCTGGGCTCGACAGGGCGACTCTGGAAACACCATATATTTT.

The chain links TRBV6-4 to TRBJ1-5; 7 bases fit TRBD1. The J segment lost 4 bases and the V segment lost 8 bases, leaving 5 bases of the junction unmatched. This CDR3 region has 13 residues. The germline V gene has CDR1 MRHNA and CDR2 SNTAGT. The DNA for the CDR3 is TGTGCCAGCGTCGCGACAGGGAATCAGCCCCAGCATTTT. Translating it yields CASVATGNQPQHF.

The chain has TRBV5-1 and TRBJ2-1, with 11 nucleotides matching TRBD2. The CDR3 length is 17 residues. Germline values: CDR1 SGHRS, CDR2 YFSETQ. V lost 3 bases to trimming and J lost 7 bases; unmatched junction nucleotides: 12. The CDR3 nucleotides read TGCGCCAGCAGCTCCTTGACTAGCGGGGTCGCGGGGAATGAGCAGTTCTTC. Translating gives CASSSLTSGVAGNEQFF.

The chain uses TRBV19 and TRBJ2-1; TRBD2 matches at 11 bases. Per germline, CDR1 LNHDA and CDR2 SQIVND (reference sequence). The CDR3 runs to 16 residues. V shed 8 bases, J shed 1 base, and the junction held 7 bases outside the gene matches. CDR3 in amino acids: CASGQIAGGSYNEQFF. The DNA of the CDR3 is TGTGCCAGTGGGCAAATAGCGGGGGGGTCCTACAATGAGCAGTTCTTC.

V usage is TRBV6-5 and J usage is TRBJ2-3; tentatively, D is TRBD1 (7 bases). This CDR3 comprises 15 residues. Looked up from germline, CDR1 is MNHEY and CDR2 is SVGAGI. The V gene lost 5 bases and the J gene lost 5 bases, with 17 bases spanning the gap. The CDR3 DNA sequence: TGTGCCAGCAGTCCAGGGGGGTTGTGGGGAGATACGCAGTATTTT. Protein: CASSPGGLWGDTQYF.

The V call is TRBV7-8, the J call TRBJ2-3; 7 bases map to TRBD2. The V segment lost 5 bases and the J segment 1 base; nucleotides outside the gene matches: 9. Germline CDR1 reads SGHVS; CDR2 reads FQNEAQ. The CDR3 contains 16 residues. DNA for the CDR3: TGTGCCAGCAGCCCCTCTATCCGGGGGGGCACAGATACGCAGTATTTT. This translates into CASSPSIRGGTDTQYF.

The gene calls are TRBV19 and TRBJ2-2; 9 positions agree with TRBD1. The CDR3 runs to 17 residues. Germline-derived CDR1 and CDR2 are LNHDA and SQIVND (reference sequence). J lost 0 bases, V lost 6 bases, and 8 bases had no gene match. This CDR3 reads CASRTGTGKTNTGELFF. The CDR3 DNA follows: TGTGCCAGTAGAACGGGGACAGGGAAAACGAACACCGGGGAGCTGTTTTTT.

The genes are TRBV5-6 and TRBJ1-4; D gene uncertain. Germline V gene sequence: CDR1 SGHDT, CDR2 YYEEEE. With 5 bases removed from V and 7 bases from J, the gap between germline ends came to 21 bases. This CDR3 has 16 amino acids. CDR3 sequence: CASSLLTLGYREKLFF. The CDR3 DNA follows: TGTGCCAGCAGTCTGTTGACCCTCGGATATCGTGAAAAACTGTTTTTT.